This T cell receptor beta chain was captured in a study of blood T cells in healthy people across ages. A second PCR, run for roughly 7 to 11 cycles, used a sample-barcoded 5' primer plus a J-beta primer mix. Any given sample supplied a minimum of 2.5 million CDR3-containing paired-end reads. TCRdb independently ran MiXCR on the 5' RACE reads; one entry per CDR3 protein. This sample has approximately 880,000 distinct CDR3 sequences, with 40% to 60% found just once. PBMCs, at least 6.5 million per sample, were isolated. Whole-study findings and limits: Comparison with aged donors showed that long-lived donors had more naive CD4+ cells and higher diversity.

As for this clonotype: Its antigen is undetermined.

Sequencing was done on a sample of blood. The TCR originated in a man younger than 40 in good health.

The CDR3, as DNA: TGTGCCAGCAGCTTAGTCCGGAATTCTGGGGCCAACGTCCTGACTTTC. It is translated as CASSLVRNSGANVLTF. The rearrangement joins TRBV7-9 to TRBJ2-6; D uncertain. Trimming took 1 base from V and 1 from J, leaving 8 bases between them. The germline V gene has CDR1 SEHNR and CDR2 FQNEAQ (reference sequence). This CDR3 contains 16 residues.